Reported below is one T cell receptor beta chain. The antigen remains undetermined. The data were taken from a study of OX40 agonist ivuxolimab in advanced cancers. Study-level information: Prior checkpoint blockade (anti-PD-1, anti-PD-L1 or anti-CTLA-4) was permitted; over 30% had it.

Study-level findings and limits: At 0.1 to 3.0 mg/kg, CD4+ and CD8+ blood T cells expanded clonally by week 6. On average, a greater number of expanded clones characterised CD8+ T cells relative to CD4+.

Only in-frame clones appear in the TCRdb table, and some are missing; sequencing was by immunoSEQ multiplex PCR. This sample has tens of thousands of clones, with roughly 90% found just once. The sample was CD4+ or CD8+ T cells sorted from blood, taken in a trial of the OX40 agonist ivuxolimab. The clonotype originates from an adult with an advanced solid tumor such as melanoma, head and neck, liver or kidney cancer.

Here the CDR3 DNA reads TGTGCCAGCAGCTTAGGCCTAGGATACGAGCAGTACTTC. It translates to CASSLGLGYEQYF. The gene calls are TRBV7-2 and TRBJ2-7, with D hard to call. Germline V gene data show CDR1 as SGHTA and CDR2 as FQGNSA. This CDR3 is 13 amino acids long. The ends were cut back, 1 base at V and 4 bases at J, with 8 bases in the middle.